This T cell receptor (beta chain) was obtained from a study of blood T cell repertoires in COVID-19 (dated by TCRdb to the early 2020s). General notes on the study: Samples from collaborators originated in the United States, Italy and Spain and spanned both the acute and convalescent phases of COVID-19. The samples were drawn from two sources: the first 160 participants of the ongoing ImmuneRACE study, and 1,000 to 1,500 subjects contributed by 6 global collaborators. The dataset comprised deeply sampled blood TCRbeta repertoires from subjects exposed to, actively infected with, or recovered from COVID-19. A freely available public database, intended as a resource for researchers studying the immune response to SARS-CoV-2, is where the repertoires were released. The material from the prospective study consisted of cDNA or gDNA derived from T cells, B-cell-depleted T cells, or PBMCs. Where HLA class I and class II types were available, the types were taken from metadata supplied by the sample provider, not from assay-based typing. A de-identified subject ID, COVID-19 status, age in years and sex were almost always included in the sample metadata. Overall results and qualifications from the work: The quantity of clinical and demographic metadata differed by source and by participant and was supplied without curation.

Whole blood was collected in K2EDTA tubes by collaborating institutions according to the institutions' own protocols. For TCRbeta analysis, collaborators shipped samples as frozen whole blood, isolated PBMCs, or DNA extracted from either of those sample types. On this clone itself: The antigen it recognizes is unknown. The input lacks base qualities; no much larger clone sits a single base away.

Trimming removed 2 bases from V and 5 bases from J; the gene matches leave 5 bases unexplained. CDR1 and CDR2 were assigned from the germline V gene as SGHDT and YYEEEE. The CDR3 spans 14 residues, from the cysteine through the phenylalanine. Only CDR3 DNA remains: 42 bases, in frame from the first base. The immunoSEQ Assay, a bias-controlled multiplex PCR, was used to amplify TCRbeta CDR3 regions from genomic DNA. Per the source publication's procedure: Within the assay, amplification of reference gene primers was used to estimate how many nucleated cells each sample contained. To quantify the absolute abundance of each unique TCRbeta CDR3 rearrangement, sequence reads were collapsed and filtered. For each sample, productive Simpson clonality was calculated by taking the square root of Simpson's diversity index across productive rearrangements. Entries here come from immuneACCESS through TCRdb and include only in-frame sequences with V and J called. Some clones fail to appear in such tables; in the studies checked, an unresolved V gene covers under half of the shortfall, and the cause of the remainder is unknown. D and trimming were read from the DNA, whereas the V and J calls and clone size are those reported in that table. The sample yields 140,000 to 150,000 clones; more than 75% were counted once. The leading ten clones occupy over 12% of the sample.

The rearrangement combines TRBV5-6 with TRBJ2-5; TRBD1 agrees with 8 junctional bases. This sequence was found in a human donor with acute or convalescent COVID-19. The donor label of this sample is uncertain. Source material: peripheral blood. The CDR3 region reads CASSLQGGVETQYF. The bases are TGTGCCAGCAGCTTACAGGGGGGTGTGGAGACCCAGTACTTC.